One and the same sample provided the 25 T cell receptor beta chains below, sequenced in a study of T cells in localized non-small cell lung cancer. TCRdb's copy holds only in-frame clones and misses some; the assay was immunoSEQ multiplex PCR. This table holds approximately 4,000 clones, under 35% found once. The sequencing here drew on normal lung tissue next to the tumor, taken before any cancer treatment. These receptor sequences come from a male donor aged 60 or over with stage III lung adenocarcinoma.

This clone has only a few counts. The chain has TRBV1 and TRBJ1-1. TRBV1 is listed as a pseudogene. The CDR3 covers 16 residues. The CDR3 reads CASSPPASGVDTEAFF. Written as DNA, the CDR3 is TGCGCCAGCAGCCCCCCGGCTTCAGGAGTGGATACTGAAGCTTTCTTT.

The rearrangement links TRBV12-5 to TRBJ1-1; 7 bases are a match to TRBD1. The CDR3 has 14 amino acids. CDR1 and CDR2 (germline): LGHNT, FRNRAP. The CDR3 loop is CASTPETGIGEAFF. The CDR3 coding sequence is TGTGCCAGCACCCCGGAGACAGGGATTGGTGAAGCTTTCTTT.

V gene TRBV10-1 combines with J gene TRBJ2-1; 10 bases align to TRBD2. The CDR3 covers 19 residues. V lost 0 bases and J lost 0; bases outside the gene matches: 8. Looked up from germline, CDR1 is WNHNN and CDR2 is SYGVQD (reference sequence). The CDR3 nucleotides read TGCGCCAGCAGTGAGTCTACTAGCGGGATCGGGAGCTCCTACAATGAGCAGTTCTTC. This translates into CASSESTSGIGSSYNEQFF.

By its share, this clone is medium-sized (0.01 to 0.1%). V usage is TRBV11-3 and J usage is TRBJ2-2; D remains unclear. Trimming pared 5 bases from V and 3 bases from J, leaving 10 bases between. The CDR3 runs to 14 residues. Germline CDR1 SGHNT, CDR2 YENEEA. CDR3 in amino acids: CASSQKHDTGELFF. The CDR3 nucleotides read TGTGCCAGCAGCCAAAAACACGACACCGGGGAGCTGTTTTTT.

The table lists this clone with a few counts. The V gene is TRBV11-3, the J gene TRBJ1-1; D call uncertain. Germline V gene lookup returns CDR1 SGHNT and CDR2 YENEEA. CDR3 length: 17 residues. The ends were cut back, 3 bases at V and 0 bases at J, with 17 bases in the middle. CDR3 amino acids: CASSFFGGRGVNTEAFF. CDR3 in DNA: TGTGCCAGCAGCTTTTTTGGTGGGCGAGGTGTGAACACTGAAGCTTTCTTT.

The chain links TRBV6-8 to TRBJ2-2; D call uncertain. Germline-derived CDR1 and CDR2 are MNHGY and SAAAGT. This CDR3 is built from 15 residues. Trimming cost V 6 bases and J 0 bases, with 11 bases left between them. The CDR3 sequence is CASRVGGTNTGELFF. The CDR3 DNA reads TGTGCCAGCAGAGTGGGCGGCACGAACACCGGGGAGCTGTTTTTT.

CDR3 coding DNA: TGCGCCAGCAGCAAGCAGCCTAGCGGGAGAATCAATGAGCAGTTCTTC. Translating gives CASSKQPSGRINEQFF. V gene TRBV5-1 combines with J gene TRBJ2-1; 10 bases line up with TRBD2. The length of the CDR3 is 16 residues. Per germline, CDR1 SGHRS and CDR2 YFSETQ. Trimming took 4 bases from V and 6 from J; bases not matched to a gene: 10.

This clone was found a few times. The chain has TRBV19 and TRBJ2-5; D uncertain. The V and J ends lost 6 bases and 4 bases respectively, with 6 bases between them. Looked up from germline, CDR1 is LNHDA and CDR2 is SQIVND (reference sequence). The CDR3 length is 11 residues. The CDR3 sequence is CASRSLETQYF. CDR3 in DNA: TGTGCCAGTAGGTCACTAGAGACCCAGTACTTC.

The V gene is TRBV29-1, the J gene TRBJ2-2; TRBD2 matches at 10 bases. Per germline, CDR1 SQVTM and CDR2 ANQGSEA. This CDR3 region has 15 residues. For the CDR3, the DNA is TGCAGTGCCAGGGGGGCTAGCGGGAGTCACGGGGAGCTGTTTTTT. This sequence encodes CSARGASGSHGELFF.

The chain has TRBV11-3 and TRBJ1-2; perhaps TRBD1 as D (6 bases). The CDR3 is 15 amino acids. Trimming left V 2 bases short and J 2 bases short, with 12 bases between. Germline loops: CDR1 SGHNT, CDR2 YENEEA. The CDR3 DNA sequence: TGTGCCAGCAGCTTAAGGGGCAGGGGCAACTATGGCTACACCTTC. Translation: CASSLRGRGNYGYTF.

V gene TRBV6-8 combines with J gene TRBJ2-1, with TRBD2 matching 9 bases. Unmatched junction bases numbered 9, after V lost 4 bases and J lost 5 bases. Germline V gives CDR1 MNHGY, CDR2 SAAAGT. This CDR3 region has 16 residues. The CDR3 reads CASSSASGAGNNEQFF. CDR3 bases: TGTGCCAGCAGTTCCGCTAGCGGGGCGGGCAACAATGAGCAGTTCTTC.

The genes are TRBV15 and TRBJ2-5; D possibly corresponds to TRBD2 (5 bases). Looked up from germline, CDR1 is LNHNV and CDR2 is YYDKDF (reference sequence). V shed 3 bases and J shed 2 bases, with 13 bases lying between them. The CDR3 is 15 amino acids. The DNA of the CDR3 is TGTGCCACCAGCAGGAGCCCTGGGAGACAAGAGACCCAGTACTTC. Its protein is CATSRSPGRQETQYF.

J is TRBJ2-3 and V is TRBV19; no clear D. This CDR3 has 15 residues. V was shortened by 4 bases and J by 0 bases, with 11 bases between the two germline ends. Germline CDR1 and CDR2: LNHDA and SQIVND (reference sequence). CDR3 nucleotides: TGTGCCAGTAGTAAGACCTCCGATAGCACAGATACGCAGTATTTT. This gives the protein CASSKTSDSTDTQYF.

The chain is built from TRBV6-8 and TRBJ2-2; no reliable D call. The CDR3 runs 13 residues. Germline assignment: CDR1 MNHGY and CDR2 SAAAGT. Trimming removed 7 bases at V and 5 bases at J, with 11 bases between. DNA of the CDR3: TGTGCCAGCACCCTCGCAGTGACCGGGGAGCTGTTTTTT. Its protein product is CASTLAVTGELFF.

The chain joins TRBV9 to TRBJ2-5; tentatively, D is TRBD1 (6 bases). The CDR3 has 15 amino acids. CDR1 SGDLS and CDR2 YYNGEE come from the germline V gene. V gave up 4 bases and J gave up 1 base, with 14 bases separating them. The CDR3 loop is CASSLDSEFQETQYF. CDR3 nucleotide sequence: TGTGCCAGCAGCTTGGACAGCGAATTCCAAGAGACCCAGTACTTC.

J is TRBJ2-7 and V is TRBV10-1; D gene uncertain. Germline V gene lookup returns CDR1 WNHNN and CDR2 SYGVQD (reference sequence). This CDR3 spans 13 amino acids. Trimming shortened V by 0 bases and J by 0 bases, and 3 bases separated the two germline ends. CDR3 DNA sequence: TGCGCCAGCAGTGAGTCGGGCTCCTACGAGCAGTACTTC. It yields the protein CASSESGSYEQYF.

The rearrangement links TRBV28 to TRBJ2-3; a possible D gene is TRBD2 (6 bases). This CDR3 spans 17 amino acids. V gave up 2 bases and J gave up 0 bases, with 15 bases separating them. CDR1 is MDHEN, CDR2 SYDVKM, per germline. CDR3 amino acids: CASSLTILATSTDTQYF. CDR3 DNA: TGTGCCAGCAGTTTAACCATTCTAGCGACGAGCACAGATACGCAGTATTTT.

V and J are TRBV30 and TRBJ1-1, with a possible D match to TRBD1 (6 bases). CDR1 is GTSNPN and CDR2 is SVGIG in the germline V gene (reference sequence). This CDR3 has 16 residues. Between the trimmed V and J ends, which lost 4 bases and 0 bases, there was a span of 18 bases. CDR3 in amino acids: CAWTLGGATLNTEAFF. The CDR3 DNA reads TGTGCCTGGACACTCGGGGGGGCTACCCTGAACACTGAAGCTTTCTTT.

The chain recombines TRBV19 with TRBJ2-5; 9 nucleotides match TRBD2. The CDR3 loop spans 18 amino acids. The V gene end was trimmed by 3 bases and the J gene end by 6 bases; junction bases not matched to a gene: 17. Germline CDR1 LNHDA, CDR2 SQIVND (reference sequence). The CDR3: CASSIAVEWTSDRKTQYF. The CDR3 coding sequence is TGTGCCAGTAGTATTGCGGTGGAGTGGACTAGCGATCGAAAGACCCAGTACTTC.

This clone has only a few counts. The V call is TRBV29-1, the J call TRBJ2-5, with 10 bases matching TRBD2. Germline V lookup: CDR1 SQVTM, CDR2 ANQGSEA. Trimming cost V 5 bases and J 3 bases; bases outside gene matches: 6. The CDR3 extends over 14 amino acids. CDR3 nucleotide sequence: TGCAGCGTTTTAGGGACTAGCGCCGAAGAGACCCAGTACTTC. Translated, it gives CSVLGTSAEETQYF.

By its share, this clone is medium-sized. The chain couples TRBV6-8 to TRBJ1-3; TRBD1 might be the D (6 bases). The CDR3 length is 18 residues. Germline-derived CDR1 and CDR2 are MNHGY and SAAAGT. V lost 5 bases, J lost 0 bases, and 20 bases lay in between. The CDR3 protein is CASSGRPGGLSSGNTIYF. CDR3 sequence (DNA): TGTGCCAGCAGTGGACGACCGGGGGGGCTGAGCTCTGGAAACACCATATATTTT.

In its sample, this clone was seen once. The CDR3 is CASRRTGDNNEQFF. The CDR3 nucleotides are TGTGCCAGTAGGAGGACAGGGGATAACAATGAGCAGTTCTTC. The chain employs TRBV19 and TRBJ2-1; 9 nucleotides line up with TRBD1. This CDR3 region has 14 residues. Germline CDR1 reads LNHDA; CDR2 reads SQIVND (reference sequence). V was pared by 6 bases and J by 5 bases, with 5 bases of the junction left unmatched.

The gene calls are TRBV5-1 and TRBJ1-4, with D perhaps TRBD1 (6 bases). The germline V gene encodes CDR1 SGHRS and CDR2 YFSETQ. The length of the CDR3 is 16 residues. The V end lost 2 bases, the J end lost 0 bases, and 11 bases lay between the germline ends. CDR3 amino acids: CASSFSGTTTNEKLFF. CDR3 bases: TGCGCCAGCAGCTTCTCCGGGACAACAACTAATGAAAAACTGTTTTTT.

This clone was counted a few times. The chain couples TRBV28 to TRBJ2-7; TRBD2 is a possible D gene (5 bases). Trimming took 5 bases from V and 1 from J, leaving 18 bases between them. Germline loops: CDR1 MDHEN, CDR2 SYDVKM. The CDR3 runs 16 residues. The CDR3: CASSPSGLIRSYEQYF. CDR3 in DNA: TGTGCCAGCAGTCCCTCAGGACTCATCCGTTCCTACGAGCAGTACTTC.

CDR3 in amino acids: CASSPKDTQYF. The DNA of the CDR3 is TGTGCCAGCAGCCCCAAAGATACGCAGTATTTT. The rearrangement joins TRBV14 to TRBJ2-3; D call uncertain. Germline CDR1 reads SGHDN; CDR2 reads FVKESK. The CDR3 totals 11 residues. V shed 4 bases and J shed 5 bases, with 4 bases lying between them.